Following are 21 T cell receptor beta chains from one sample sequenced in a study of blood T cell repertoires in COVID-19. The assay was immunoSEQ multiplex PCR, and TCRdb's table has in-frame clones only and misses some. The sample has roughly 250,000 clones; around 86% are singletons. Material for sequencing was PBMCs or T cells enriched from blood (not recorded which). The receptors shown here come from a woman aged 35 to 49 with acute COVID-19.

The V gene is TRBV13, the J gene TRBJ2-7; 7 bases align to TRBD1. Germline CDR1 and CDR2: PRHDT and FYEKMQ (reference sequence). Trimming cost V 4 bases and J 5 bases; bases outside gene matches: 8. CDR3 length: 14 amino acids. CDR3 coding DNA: TGTGCCAGCAGCTCCACTGACAGGGCCGACGAGCAGTACTTC. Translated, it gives CASSSTDRADEQYF.

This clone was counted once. The CDR3 region is CASSAGSYNEQFF. CDR3 DNA: TGTGCCAGCAGCGCCGGCTCCTACAATGAGCAGTTCTTC. This sequence joins TRBV9 and TRBJ2-1; D is ambiguous. The CDR3 totals 13 residues. V was clipped by 3 bases and J by 0 bases, with 4 bases between them. Germline V CDR1 and CDR2: SGDLS, YYNGEE.

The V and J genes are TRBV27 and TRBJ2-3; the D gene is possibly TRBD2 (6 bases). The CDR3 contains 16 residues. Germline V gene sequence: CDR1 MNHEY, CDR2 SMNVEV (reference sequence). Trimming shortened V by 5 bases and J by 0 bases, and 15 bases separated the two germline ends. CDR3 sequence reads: CASSVTSRSSTDTQYF. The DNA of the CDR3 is TGTGCCAGCAGTGTAACTAGCAGATCTAGCACAGATACGCAGTATTTT.

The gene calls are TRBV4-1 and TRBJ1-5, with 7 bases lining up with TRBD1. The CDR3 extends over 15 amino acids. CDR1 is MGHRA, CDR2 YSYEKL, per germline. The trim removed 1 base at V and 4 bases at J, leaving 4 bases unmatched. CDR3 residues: CASSQGLQGNQPQHF. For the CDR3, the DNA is TGCGCCAGCAGCCAAGGCTTACAGGGGAATCAGCCCCAGCATTTT.

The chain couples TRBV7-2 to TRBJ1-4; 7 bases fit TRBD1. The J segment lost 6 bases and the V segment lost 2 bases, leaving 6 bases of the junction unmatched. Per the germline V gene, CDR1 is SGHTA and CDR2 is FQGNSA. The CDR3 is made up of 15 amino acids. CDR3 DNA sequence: TGTGCCAGCAGCTTAAGAACAGGGGTGGATGAAAAACTGTTTTTT. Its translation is CASSLRTGVDEKLFF.

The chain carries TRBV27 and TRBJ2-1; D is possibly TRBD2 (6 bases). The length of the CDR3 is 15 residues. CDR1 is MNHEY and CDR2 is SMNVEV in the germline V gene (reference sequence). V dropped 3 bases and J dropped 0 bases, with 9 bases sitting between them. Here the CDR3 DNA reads TGTGCCAGCAGTTTTGGGGGGAGCTCCTACAATGAGCAGTTCTTC. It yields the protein CASSFGGSSYNEQFF.

The CDR3 bases are TGTGCCAGCAGTTCCTCTCCTGGACTAGCGGGAGGGCTTGATCTACACCATGAGCAGTTCTTC. Translated: CASSSSPGLAGGLDLHHEQFF. The rearrangement uses TRBV27 and TRBJ2-1; the match to TRBD2 covers 15 bases. The CDR3 length is 21 residues. Germline trimming cut 4 bases from V and 8 bases from J; bases unmatched to any gene: 21. Germline V gives CDR1 MNHEY, CDR2 SMNVEV (reference sequence).

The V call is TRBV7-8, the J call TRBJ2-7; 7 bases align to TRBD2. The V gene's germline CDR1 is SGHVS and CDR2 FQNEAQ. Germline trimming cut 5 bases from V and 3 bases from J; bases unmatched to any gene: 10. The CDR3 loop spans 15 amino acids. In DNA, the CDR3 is TGTGCCAGCAGCCCAGAGATAGCGGGCCTCTACGAGCAGTACTTC. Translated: CASSPEIAGLYEQYF.

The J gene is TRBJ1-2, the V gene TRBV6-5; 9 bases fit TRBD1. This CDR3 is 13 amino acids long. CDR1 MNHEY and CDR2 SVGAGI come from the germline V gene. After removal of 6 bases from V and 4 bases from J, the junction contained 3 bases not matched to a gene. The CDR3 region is CASRTGGGYGYTF. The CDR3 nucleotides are TGTGCCAGCAGGACAGGGGGTGGCTATGGCTACACCTTC.

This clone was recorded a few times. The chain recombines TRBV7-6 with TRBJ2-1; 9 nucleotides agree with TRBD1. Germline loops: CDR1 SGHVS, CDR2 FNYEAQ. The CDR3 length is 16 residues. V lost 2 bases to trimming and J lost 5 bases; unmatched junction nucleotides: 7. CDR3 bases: TGTGCCAGCAGCTTAATCCCGGGACAGGGAGACAATGAGCAGTTCTTC. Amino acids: CASSLIPGQGDNEQFF.

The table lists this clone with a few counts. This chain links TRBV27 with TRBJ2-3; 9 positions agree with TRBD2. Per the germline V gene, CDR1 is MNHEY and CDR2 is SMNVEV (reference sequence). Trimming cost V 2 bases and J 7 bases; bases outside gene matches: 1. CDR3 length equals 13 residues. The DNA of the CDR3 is TGTGCCAGCAGTTTAGCTAGCGGGAATACGCAGTATTTT. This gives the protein CASSLASGNTQYF.

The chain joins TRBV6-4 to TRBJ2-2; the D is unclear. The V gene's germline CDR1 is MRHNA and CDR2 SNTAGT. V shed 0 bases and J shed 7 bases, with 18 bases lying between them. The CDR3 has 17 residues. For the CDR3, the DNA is TGTGCCAGCAGTGACTCGGAAGAGGCCCCGAACGTCGGGGAGCTGTTTTTT. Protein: CASSDSEEAPNVGELFF.

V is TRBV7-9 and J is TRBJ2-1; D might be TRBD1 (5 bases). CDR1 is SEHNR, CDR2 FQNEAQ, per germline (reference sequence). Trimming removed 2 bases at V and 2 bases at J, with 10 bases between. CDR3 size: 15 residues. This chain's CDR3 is CASSLQQGAYNEQFF. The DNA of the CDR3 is TGTGCCAGCAGCTTACAGCAGGGTGCCTACAATGAGCAGTTCTTC.

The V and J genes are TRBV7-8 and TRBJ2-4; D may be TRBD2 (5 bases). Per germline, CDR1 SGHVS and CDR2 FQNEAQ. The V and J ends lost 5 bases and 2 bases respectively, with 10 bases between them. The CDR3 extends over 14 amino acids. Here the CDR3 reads CASSTRETKNIQYF. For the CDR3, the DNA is TGTGCCAGCAGCACGAGGGAGACCAAAAACATTCAGTACTTC.

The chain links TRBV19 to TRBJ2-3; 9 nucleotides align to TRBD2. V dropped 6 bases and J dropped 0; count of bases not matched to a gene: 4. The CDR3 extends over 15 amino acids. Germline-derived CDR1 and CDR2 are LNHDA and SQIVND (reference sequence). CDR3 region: CASRLAGSSTDTQYF. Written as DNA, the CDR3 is TGTGCCAGTAGACTAGCGGGTTCTAGCACAGATACGCAGTATTTT.

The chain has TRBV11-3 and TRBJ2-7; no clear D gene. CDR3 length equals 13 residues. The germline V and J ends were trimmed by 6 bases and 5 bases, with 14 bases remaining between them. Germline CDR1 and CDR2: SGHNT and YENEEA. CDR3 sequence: CASRPSTQNEQYF. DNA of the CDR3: TGTGCCAGCAGACCCAGTACCCAGAACGAGCAGTACTTC.

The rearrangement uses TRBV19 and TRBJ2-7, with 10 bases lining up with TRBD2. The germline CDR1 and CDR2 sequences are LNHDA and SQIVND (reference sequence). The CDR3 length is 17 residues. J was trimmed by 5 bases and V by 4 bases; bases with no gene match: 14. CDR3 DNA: TGTGCCAGTAGTACCGCCTCTCCAGCGGGAGGGCGGAACGAGCAGTACTTC. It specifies CASSTASPAGGRNEQYF.

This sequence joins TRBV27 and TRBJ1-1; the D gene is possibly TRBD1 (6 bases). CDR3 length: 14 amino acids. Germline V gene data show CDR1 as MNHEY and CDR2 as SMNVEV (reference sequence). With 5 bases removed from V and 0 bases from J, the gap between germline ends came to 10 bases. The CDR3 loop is CASSRDTLNTEAFF. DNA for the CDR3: TGTGCCAGCAGTAGGGACACATTGAACACTGAAGCTTTCTTT.

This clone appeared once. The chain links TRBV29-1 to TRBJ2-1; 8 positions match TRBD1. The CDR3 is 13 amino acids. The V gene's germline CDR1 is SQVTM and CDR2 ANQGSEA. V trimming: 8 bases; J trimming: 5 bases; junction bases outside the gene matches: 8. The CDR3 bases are TGCAGCTTTTGGACAGGGTTTCACAATGAGCAGTTCTTC. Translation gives CSFWTGFHNEQFF.

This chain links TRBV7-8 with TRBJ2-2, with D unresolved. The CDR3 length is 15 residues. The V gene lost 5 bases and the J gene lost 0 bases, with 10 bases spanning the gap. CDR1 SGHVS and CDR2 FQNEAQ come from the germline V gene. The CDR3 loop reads CASSIIHANTGELFF. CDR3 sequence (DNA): TGTGCCAGCAGCATAATACACGCGAACACCGGGGAGCTGTTTTTT.

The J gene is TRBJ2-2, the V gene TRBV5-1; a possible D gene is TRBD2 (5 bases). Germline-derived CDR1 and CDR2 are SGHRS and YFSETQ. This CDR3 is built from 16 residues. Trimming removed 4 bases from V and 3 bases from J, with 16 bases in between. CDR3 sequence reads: CASSQSGLPDTGELFF. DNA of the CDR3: TGCGCCAGCAGCCAGAGCGGACTTCCTGACACCGGGGAGCTGTTTTTT.